This T cell receptor beta chain was identified in a study of T cell responses to AZD1222 COVID-19 vaccine. Findings and caveats of the study: The CD4 TCRs associated with vaccination extended across spike and predominated at 160-218 and 743-854.

This clone appeared a single time. The antigen remains unidentified. The CDR3 length is 17 residues. Germline CDR1 SGHDT, CDR2 YYEEEE. Unmatched junction bases numbered 8, after V lost 3 bases and J lost 1 base. Using immunoSEQ multiplex PCR, the repertoire was profiled, and TCRdb retains in-frame clones only, with some absent. The sample holds roughly 120,000 clones, 70% to 90% seen once. The receptor was derived from an adult who received the AZD1222 COVID-19 vaccine. The source was peripheral blood, collected 28 days after the second AZD1222 dose. V gene TRBV5-6 combines with J gene TRBJ1-2; 11 bases are a match to TRBD1. This CDR3 reads CASSSGTGGGSNYGYTF. Written as DNA, the CDR3 is TGTGCCAGCAGCTCCGGGACAGGGGGAGGGAGTAACTATGGCTACACCTTC.